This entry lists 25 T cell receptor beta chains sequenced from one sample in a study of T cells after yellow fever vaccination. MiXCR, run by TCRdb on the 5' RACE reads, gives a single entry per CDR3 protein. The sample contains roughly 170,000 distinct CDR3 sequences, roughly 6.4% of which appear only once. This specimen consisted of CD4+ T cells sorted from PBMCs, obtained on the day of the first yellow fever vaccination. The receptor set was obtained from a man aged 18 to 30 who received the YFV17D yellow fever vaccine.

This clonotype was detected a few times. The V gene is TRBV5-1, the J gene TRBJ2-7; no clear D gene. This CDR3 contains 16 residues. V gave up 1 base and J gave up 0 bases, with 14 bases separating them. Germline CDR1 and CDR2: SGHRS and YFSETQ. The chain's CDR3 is CASSLRGTQISYEQYV. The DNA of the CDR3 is TGCGCCAGCAGCTTGAGAGGTACTCAGATCTCCTACGAGCAGTACGTC.

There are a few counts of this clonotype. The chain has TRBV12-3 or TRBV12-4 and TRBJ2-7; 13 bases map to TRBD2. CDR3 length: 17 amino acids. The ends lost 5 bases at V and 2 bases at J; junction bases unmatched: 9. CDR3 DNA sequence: TGTGCCAGCAGTCTCCGGACTAGCGGGGGCCCTACCTACGAGCAGTACTTC. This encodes CASSLRTSGGPTYEQYF.

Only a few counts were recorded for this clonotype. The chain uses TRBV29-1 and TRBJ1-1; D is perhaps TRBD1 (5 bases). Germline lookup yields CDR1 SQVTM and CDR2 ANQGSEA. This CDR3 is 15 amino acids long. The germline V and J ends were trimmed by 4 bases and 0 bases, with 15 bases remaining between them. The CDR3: CSVGGGWGMNTEAFF. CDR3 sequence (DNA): TGCAGCGTTGGTGGGGGGTGGGGGATGAACACTGAAGCTTTCTTT.

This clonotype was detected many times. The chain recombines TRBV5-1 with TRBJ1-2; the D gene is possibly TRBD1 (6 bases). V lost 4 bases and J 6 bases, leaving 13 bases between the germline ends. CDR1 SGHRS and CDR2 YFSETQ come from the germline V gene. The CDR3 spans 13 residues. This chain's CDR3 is CASSRGQSNGYTF. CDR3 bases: TGCGCCAGCAGCCGCGGACAGTCCAATGGCTACACCTTC.

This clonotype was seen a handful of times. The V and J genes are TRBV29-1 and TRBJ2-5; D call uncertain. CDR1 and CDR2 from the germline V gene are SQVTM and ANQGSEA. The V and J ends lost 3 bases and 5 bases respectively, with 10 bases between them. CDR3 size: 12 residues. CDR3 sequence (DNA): TGCAGCGTTGACGCCCAGGAGGAGACCCAGTACTTC. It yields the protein CSVDAQEETQYF.

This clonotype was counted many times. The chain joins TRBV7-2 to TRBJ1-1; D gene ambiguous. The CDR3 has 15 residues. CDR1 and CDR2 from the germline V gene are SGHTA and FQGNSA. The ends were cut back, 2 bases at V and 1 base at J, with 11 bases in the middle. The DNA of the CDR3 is TGTGCCAGCAGCTTACAGTCGGCAGGGAACACTGAAGCTTTCTTT. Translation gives CASSLQSAGNTEAFF.

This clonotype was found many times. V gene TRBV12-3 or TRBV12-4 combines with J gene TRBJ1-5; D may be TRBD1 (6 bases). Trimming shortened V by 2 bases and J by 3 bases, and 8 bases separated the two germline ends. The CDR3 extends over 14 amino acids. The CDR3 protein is CASSLSGDNQPQHF. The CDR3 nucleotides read TGTGCCAGCAGTTTATCAGGGGACAATCAGCCCCAGCATTTT.

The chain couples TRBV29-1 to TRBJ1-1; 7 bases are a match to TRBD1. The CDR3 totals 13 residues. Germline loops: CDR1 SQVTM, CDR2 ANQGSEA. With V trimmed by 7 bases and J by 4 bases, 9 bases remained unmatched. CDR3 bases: TGCAGCGGTTACAGGGGAGGGAGCACTGAAGCTTTCTTT. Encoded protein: CSGYRGGSTEAFF. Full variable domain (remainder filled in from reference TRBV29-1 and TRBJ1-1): SAVISQKPSRDICQRGTSLTIQCQVDSQVTMMFWYRQQPGQSLTLIATANQGSEATYESGFVIDKFPISRPNLTFSTLTVSNMSPEDSSIYLCSGYRGGSTEAFFGQGTRLTVV.

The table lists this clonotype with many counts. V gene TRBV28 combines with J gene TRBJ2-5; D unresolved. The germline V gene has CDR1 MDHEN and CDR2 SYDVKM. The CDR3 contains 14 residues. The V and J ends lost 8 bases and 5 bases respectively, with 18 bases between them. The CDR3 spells CASALRVVEETQYF. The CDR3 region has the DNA TGTGCCAGCGCTCTCCGTGTGGTTGAGGAGACCCAGTACTTC.

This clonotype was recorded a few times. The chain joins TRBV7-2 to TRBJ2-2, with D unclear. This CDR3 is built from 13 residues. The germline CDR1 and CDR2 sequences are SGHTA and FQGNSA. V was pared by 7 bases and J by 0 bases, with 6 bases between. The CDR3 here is CASTPANTGELFF. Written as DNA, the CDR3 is TGTGCCAGCACCCCAGCGAACACCGGGGAGCTGTTTTTT. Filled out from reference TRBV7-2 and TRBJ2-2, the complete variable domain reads GAGVSQSPSNKVTEKGKDVELRCDPISGHTALYWYRQSLGQGLEFLIYFQGNSAPDKSGLPSDRFSAERTGGSVSTLTIQRTQQEDSAVYLCASTPANTGELFFGEGSRLTVL.

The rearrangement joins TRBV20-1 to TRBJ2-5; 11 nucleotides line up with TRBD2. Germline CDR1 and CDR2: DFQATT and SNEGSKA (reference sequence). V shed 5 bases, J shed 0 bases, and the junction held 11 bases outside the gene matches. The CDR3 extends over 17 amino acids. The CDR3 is CSASSTSGVSHQETQYF. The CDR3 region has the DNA TGCAGTGCTTCCTCGACTAGCGGGGTTTCCCACCAAGAGACCCAGTACTTC.

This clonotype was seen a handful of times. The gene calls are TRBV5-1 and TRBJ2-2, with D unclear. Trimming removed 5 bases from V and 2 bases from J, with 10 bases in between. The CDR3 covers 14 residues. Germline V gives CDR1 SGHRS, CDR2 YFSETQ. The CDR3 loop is CASRQLQNTGELFF. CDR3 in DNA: TGCGCCAGCAGGCAACTACAAAACACCGGGGAGCTGTTTTTT.

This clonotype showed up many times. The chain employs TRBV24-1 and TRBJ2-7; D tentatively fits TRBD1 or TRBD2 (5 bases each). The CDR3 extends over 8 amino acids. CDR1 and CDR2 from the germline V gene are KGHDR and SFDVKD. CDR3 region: CAGDEQYF. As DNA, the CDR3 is TGTGCGGGGGACGAGCAGTACTTC.

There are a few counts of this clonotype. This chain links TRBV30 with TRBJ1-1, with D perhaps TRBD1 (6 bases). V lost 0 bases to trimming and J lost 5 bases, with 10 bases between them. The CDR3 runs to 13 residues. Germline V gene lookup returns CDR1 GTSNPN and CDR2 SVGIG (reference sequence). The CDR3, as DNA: TGTGCCTGGAGTGTAGGCCAGGGGACTGAAGCTTTCTTT. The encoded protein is CAWSVGQGTEAFF.

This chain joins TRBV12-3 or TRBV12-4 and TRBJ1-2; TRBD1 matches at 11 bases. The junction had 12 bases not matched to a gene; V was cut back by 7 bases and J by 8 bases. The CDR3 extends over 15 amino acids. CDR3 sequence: CASTGADRGRGGYTF. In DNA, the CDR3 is TGTGCCAGCACGGGAGCGGACAGGGGGCGAGGAGGCTACACCTTC.

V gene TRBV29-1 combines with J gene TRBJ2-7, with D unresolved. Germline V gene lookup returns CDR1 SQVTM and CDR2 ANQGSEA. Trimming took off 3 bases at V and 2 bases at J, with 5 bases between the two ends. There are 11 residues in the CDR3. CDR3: CSVEETYEQYF. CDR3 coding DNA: TGCAGCGTTGAGGAGACCTACGAGCAGTACTTC.

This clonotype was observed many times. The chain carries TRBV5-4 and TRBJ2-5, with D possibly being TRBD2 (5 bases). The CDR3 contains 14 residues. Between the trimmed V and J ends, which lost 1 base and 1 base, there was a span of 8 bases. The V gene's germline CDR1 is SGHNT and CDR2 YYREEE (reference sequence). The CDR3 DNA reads TGTGCCAGCAGCTTGACCGGGATCCAAGAGACCCAGTACTTC. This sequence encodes CASSLTGIQETQYF.

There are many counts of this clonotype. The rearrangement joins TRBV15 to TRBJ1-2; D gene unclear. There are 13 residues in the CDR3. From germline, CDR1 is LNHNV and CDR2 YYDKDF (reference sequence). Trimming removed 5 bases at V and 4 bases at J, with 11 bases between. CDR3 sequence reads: CATSDGEFYGYTF. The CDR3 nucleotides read TGTGCCACCAGCGATGGGGAGTTCTATGGCTACACCTTC.

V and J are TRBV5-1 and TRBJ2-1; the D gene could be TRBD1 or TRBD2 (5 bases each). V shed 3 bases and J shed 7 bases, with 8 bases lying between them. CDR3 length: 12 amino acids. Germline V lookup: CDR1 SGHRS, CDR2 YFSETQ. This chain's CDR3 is CASSSEGNEQFF. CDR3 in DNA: TGCGCCAGCAGCTCCGAGGGGAATGAGCAGTTCTTC. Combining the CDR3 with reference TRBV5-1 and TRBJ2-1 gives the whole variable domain KAGVTQTPRYLIKTRGQQVTLSCSPISGHRSVSWYQQTPGQGLQFLFEYFSETQRNKGNFPGRFSGRQFSNSRSEMNVSTLELGDSALYLCASSSEGNEQFFGPGTRLTVL.

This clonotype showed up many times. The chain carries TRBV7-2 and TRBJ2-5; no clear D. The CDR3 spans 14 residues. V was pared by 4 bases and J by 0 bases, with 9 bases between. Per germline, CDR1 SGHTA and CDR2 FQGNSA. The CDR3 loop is CASSYQRNQETQYF. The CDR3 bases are TGTGCCAGCAGCTATCAACGGAACCAAGAGACCCAGTACTTC.

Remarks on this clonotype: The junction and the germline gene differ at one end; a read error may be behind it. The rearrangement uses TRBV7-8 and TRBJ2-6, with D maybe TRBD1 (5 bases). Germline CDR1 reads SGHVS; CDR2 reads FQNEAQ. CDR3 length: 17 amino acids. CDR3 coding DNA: TGTGCCAGCAGCCTTGGATGGGGCGCGTCTGGGGCCAACGTCCTGAATTTC. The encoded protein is CASSLGWGASGANVLNF.

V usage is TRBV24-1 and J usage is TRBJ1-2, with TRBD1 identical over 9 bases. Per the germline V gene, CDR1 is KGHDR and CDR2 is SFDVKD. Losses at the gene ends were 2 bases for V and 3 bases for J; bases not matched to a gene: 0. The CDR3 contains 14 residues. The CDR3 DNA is TGTGCCACCAGTGATTGGACAGGGGACTATGGCTACACCTTC. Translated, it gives CATSDWTGDYGYTF.

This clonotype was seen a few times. Written as DNA, the CDR3 is TGCGCCAGCAGCCAAGGGGCAGGGGTCTACGAGCAGTACTTC. It translates to CASSQGAGVYEQYF. The rearrangement uses TRBV4-3 and TRBJ2-7, with D tentatively TRBD1 (6 bases). This CDR3 comprises 14 residues. V lost 1 base, J lost 3 bases, and 10 bases lay in between. CDR1 and CDR2 from the germline V gene are LGHNA and YSLEER.

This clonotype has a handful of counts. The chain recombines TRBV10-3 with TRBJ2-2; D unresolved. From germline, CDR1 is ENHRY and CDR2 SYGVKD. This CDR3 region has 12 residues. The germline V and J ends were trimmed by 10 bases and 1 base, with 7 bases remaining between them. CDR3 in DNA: TGTGCCAGCCACAAGAACACCGGGGAGCTGTTTTTT. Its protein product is CASHKNTGELFF.

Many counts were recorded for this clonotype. The CDR3 DNA is TGTGCCAGCAGTTACGGGGGGGTAAGGAATCAGCCCCAGCATTTT. This codes for CASSYGGVRNQPQHF. The chain links TRBV6-5 to TRBJ1-5, with D maybe TRBD1 (5 bases). Germline CDR1 MNHEY, CDR2 SVGAGI. The CDR3 runs to 15 residues. V shed 2 bases and J shed 4 bases, with 12 bases lying between them.